These 8 T cell receptor beta chains share one sample of origin, sequenced in a study of blood T cell repertoires in COVID-19. The method was immunoSEQ multiplex PCR; TCRdb's version includes in-frame clones alone and lacks a portion of them. This sample has about 120,000 clones, with roughly 87% found just once. The source material was peripheral blood. The receptors here all came from a human donor in a cohort sampled during active COVID-19.

This sequence joins TRBV29-1 and TRBJ2-1; D not resolved. Trimming pared 4 bases from V and 0 bases from J, leaving 7 bases between. Germline CDR1 and CDR2: SQVTM and ANQGSEA. This CDR3 is 13 amino acids long. CDR3: CSVAGSSYNEQFF. CDR3 bases: TGCAGCGTTGCGGGTAGCTCCTACAATGAGCAGTTCTTC.

This clone was counted once. The chain links TRBV6-6 to TRBJ2-3; D is uncertain. The CDR3 runs to 13 residues. Trimming pared 6 bases from V and 2 bases from J, leaving 9 bases between. Germline CDR1 is MNHNY and CDR2 is SVGAGI (reference sequence). CDR3 residues: CASRSGSTDTQYF. CDR3 nucleotides: TGTGCCAGCAGATCCGGGTCCACAGATACGCAGTATTTT.

The chain joins TRBV3-1 (or the pseudogene TRBV3-2) to TRBJ1-6; 7 positions match TRBD1. The CDR3 is 14 amino acids. Germline trimming cut 3 bases from V and 6 bases from J; bases unmatched to any gene: 2. Germline V gives CDR1 LGHDT, CDR2 YNNKEL (reference sequence). The CDR3 nucleotides read TGTGCCAGCAGCCAGGGACAGACTAATTCACCCCTCCACTTT. Its translation: CASSQGQTNSPLHF.

This clone was counted a few times. The chain employs TRBV3-1 (or the pseudogene TRBV3-2) and TRBJ2-7, with 8 bases that match TRBD2. In germline, CDR1 is LGHDT, CDR2 YNNKEL (reference sequence). The CDR3 consists of 14 residues. Trimming took 1 base from V and 3 from J; bases not matched to a gene: 2. The CDR3 nucleotides read TGTGCCAGCAGCCAAGTCACTAGCGGCTACGAGCAGTACTTC. Translating gives CASSQVTSGYEQYF.

This clone has only a few counts. The chain carries TRBV7-9 and TRBJ1-2; possible D gene TRBD1, 6 bases. Looked up from germline, CDR1 is SEHNR and CDR2 is FQNEAQ (reference sequence). The germline V and J ends were trimmed by 5 bases and 8 bases, with 21 bases remaining between them. This CDR3 comprises 15 residues. CDR3 loop: CASSLGGPVKRGYTF. The CDR3 DNA reads as TGTGCCAGCAGCCTAGGGGGGCCTGTAAAGCGGGGCTACACCTTC.

The J gene is TRBJ2-3, the V gene TRBV7-8; 12 nucleotides line up with TRBD1. The CDR3 extends over 15 amino acids. Germline CDR1 reads SGHVS; CDR2 reads FQNEAQ. Losses at the gene ends were 9 bases for V and 3 bases for J; bases not matched to a gene: 7. CDR3 region: CASHRDRGQTDTQYF. The CDR3 DNA sequence: TGTGCCAGTCACCGGGACAGGGGGCAGACAGATACGCAGTATTTT.

Notes on this clone: Other DNA sequences within the sample encode an identical CDR3. The V call is TRBV18, the J call TRBJ1-1; no firm D call. Germline CDR1 and CDR2: KGHSH and LQKENI. V lost 6 bases, J lost 7 bases, and 9 bases lay in between. The CDR3 extends over 11 amino acids. The chain's CDR3 is CASSPGSEAFF. The CDR3 DNA reads as TGTGCCAGCTCCCCGGGGAGTGAAGCTTTCTTT.

V gene TRBV3-1 (or the pseudogene TRBV3-2) combines with J gene TRBJ2-4, with 10 bases lining up with TRBD2. The CDR3 has 16 residues. From germline, CDR1 is LGHDT and CDR2 YNNKEL (reference sequence). V lost 4 bases, J lost 8 bases, and 11 bases stayed unmatched. This CDR3 reads CASSLGASGGWDIQYF. CDR3 DNA sequence: TGTGCCAGCAGCCTGGGGGCTAGCGGGGGCTGGGACATTCAGTACTTC.